This T cell receptor beta chain was observed in a study of blood T cell repertoires in COVID-19. Trimming took 6 bases from V and 4 from J; bases not matched to a gene: 5. CDR1 is MNHEY, CDR2 SVGAGI, per germline. The CDR3 is 15 residues long. As originally analysed: Cell counts per sample came from amplifying reference gene primers. The assay was immunoSEQ multiplex PCR, and TCRdb's table has in-frame clones only and misses some. V and J calls and clone size are copied from that table; D and trimming were computed from the DNA. Of over 150,000 clones listed, about 90% are singletons. This clonotype originated in a man aged 50 to 59 with acute or convalescent COVID-19. Sequencing was carried out using peripheral blood. This chain connects TRBV6-5 to TRBJ2-2, with TRBD2 matching 10 bases. The CDR3 region is CASRSGRAPTGELFF. CDR3 nucleotides: TGTGCCAGCAGGAGCGGGAGGGCCCCCACCGGGGAGCTGTTTTTT.